The 30 T cell receptor beta chains presented below share a single source sample, sequenced in a study of shared clonotypes between healthy human individuals. TCRdb's table, derived via immunoSEQ multiplex PCR, lists solely in-frame clones and lacks some. The repertoire consists of about 1 million clones, with about 80% occurring once and the leading ten covering approximately 0.56%. Sequences were obtained from memory CD4+ T cells from PBMCs. Subset described: CD45RA-negative fraction. Receptors originate from a man younger than 35 in good health. Some clones in this sample may be carry-over from other donors' samples.

This chain links TRBV11-3 with TRBJ2-7; 8 bases are a match to TRBD1. CDR1 SGHNT and CDR2 YENEEA come from the germline V gene. The CDR3 contains 15 residues. J lost 3 bases, V lost 5 bases, and 9 bases had no gene match. The CDR3 spells CASSPGQGFLYEQYF. CDR3 DNA sequence: TGTGCCAGCAGCCCAGGACAGGGTTTTCTCTACGAGCAGTACTTC.

The chain recombines TRBV7-9 with TRBJ2-7; 7 bases fit TRBD1. V shed 2 bases and J 5 bases; nucleotides not matched to a gene: 15. Germline CDR1 SEHNR, CDR2 FQNEAQ (reference sequence). The CDR3 is 17 residues long. CDR3 amino acids: CASSLKHAGQAFDEQYF. The CDR3 nucleotides read TGTGCCAGCAGCTTAAAGCATGCAGGACAGGCGTTCGACGAGCAGTACTTC. The full variable domain, in which reference TRBV7-9 and TRBJ2-7 provide the parts outside the CDR3, is DTGVSQNPRHKITKRGQNVTFRCDPISEHNRLYWYRQTLGQGPEFLTYFQNEAQLEKSRLLSDRFSAERPKGSFSTLEIQRTEQGDSAMYLCASSLKHAGQAFDEQYFGPGTRLTVT.

This clone was seen more than once but under ten times. This chain connects TRBV28 to TRBJ2-5; TRBD2 matches 11 bases. The length of the CDR3 is 16 residues. The V and J ends lost 8 bases and 4 bases, in that order; junction bases with no gene match: 12. Germline CDR1 is MDHEN and CDR2 is SYDVKM. The CDR3 DNA follows: TGTGCCAGCCGTCCCACACTAGCGGGAGTAACAGAGACCCAGTACTTC. Translation gives CASRPTLAGVTETQYF.

This rearrangement joins TRBV18 to TRBJ2-3; D is undetermined. Germline CDR1 KGHSH, CDR2 LQKENI. This CDR3 region has 13 residues. The V gene lost 2 bases and the J gene lost 5 bases, with 8 bases spanning the gap. DNA of the CDR3: TGTGCCAGCTCACCAAGTAAAGGAGATACGCAGTATTTT. Translated: CASSPSKGDTQYF.

The chain joins TRBV5-1 to TRBJ2-3, with D perhaps matching TRBD1 (6 bases). In germline, CDR1 is SGHRS, CDR2 YFSETQ. The V gene lost 4 bases and the J gene lost 3 bases, with 12 bases spanning the gap. This CDR3 is 14 amino acids long. In nucleotides, the CDR3 is TGCGCCAGCAGCCCGATACAGGGAACAGATACGCAGTATTTT. Amino acids: CASSPIQGTDTQYF.

This chain joins TRBV4-1 and TRBJ2-3; D ambiguous. In germline, CDR1 is MGHRA, CDR2 YSYEKL. Trimming took off 0 bases at V and 2 bases at J, with 15 bases between the two ends. This CDR3 is built from 17 residues. The CDR3 loop reads CASSQDSRNTLTDTQYF. The CDR3 nucleotides read TGCGCCAGCAGCCAAGATAGTAGGAATACCCTCACAGATACGCAGTATTTT.

This clone was picked up one time. One end of the junction fails to match germline, which may point to a read error. This rearrangement joins TRBV5-1 to TRBJ1-2; D unresolved. Germline assignment: CDR1 SGHRS and CDR2 YFSETQ. CDR3 length equals 11 residues. The CDR3 is CASSLNGAPSF. CDR3 sequence (DNA): TGCGCCAGCAGCTTAAACGGAGCCCCATCCTTC.

The chain combines TRBV21-1 with TRBJ2-2; TRBD2, the D gene given by the table, was not confirmed from the DNA. TRBV21-1 is reported as a pseudogene. The CDR3 runs to 16 residues. The CDR3 region is CASSKVQREGAGELFF. Here the CDR3 DNA reads TGTGCCAGCAGCAAAGTCCAGCGGGAGGGGGCCGGGGAGCTGTTTTTT.

This clone was seen more than once but under ten times. This chain joins TRBV21-1 and TRBJ2-7; the table names TRBD1, a call not compared with the DNA. TRBV21-1 is tagged as a pseudogene. The CDR3 loop spans 17 amino acids. The CDR3 DNA reads as TGTGCCAGCAGCAAAGCTGGACTTCGAAAAGGGGGCCACGAGCAGTACTTC. It codes for CASSKAGLRKGGHEQYF.

This chain links TRBV5-1 with TRBJ2-5, with 9 bases aligning to TRBD2. The J segment lost 4 bases and the V segment lost 0 bases, leaving 7 bases of the junction unmatched. From germline, CDR1 is SGHRS and CDR2 YFSETQ. This CDR3 is 16 amino acids long. The CDR3 nucleotides read TGCGCCAGCAGCTTGGATCGGCGGGAGGGCCTAGAGACCCAGTACTTC. Translation gives CASSLDRREGLETQYF.

This clone showed up just a few times. This chain connects TRBV5-1 to TRBJ1-4; weak D call: TRBD1 (5 bases). The CDR3 has 13 amino acids. Germline-derived CDR1 and CDR2 are SGHRS and YFSETQ. Trimming took off 0 bases at V and 8 bases at J, with 8 bases between the two ends. The CDR3, as DNA: TGCGCCAGCAGCTTGGAGGGGTACGAAAAACTGTTTTTT. It encodes CASSLEGYEKLFF.

The CDR3 here is CASRDPRVEYGYTF. The CDR3 nucleotides are TGTGCCAGCCGGGACCCCAGAGTCGAGTATGGCTACACCTTC. V and J are TRBV9 and TRBJ1-2, with D possibly matching TRBD1 (5 bases). This CDR3 region has 14 residues. Trimming took 7 bases from V and 5 from J, leaving 18 bases between them. The germline V gene encodes CDR1 SGDLS and CDR2 YYNGEE.

This rearrangement joins TRBV5-1 to TRBJ2-1; D might be TRBD1 or TRBD2, each matching 5 bases. This CDR3 has 14 residues. CDR1 is SGHRS, CDR2 YFSETQ, per germline. V shed 0 bases and J shed 8 bases, with 12 bases lying between them. The CDR3 loop is CASSLGAVGDEQFF. In nucleotides, the CDR3 is TGCGCCAGCAGCTTGGGGGCTGTGGGGGATGAGCAGTTCTTC.

This chain connects TRBV30 to TRBJ2-5; D is ambiguous. The CDR3 consists of 11 residues. The V and J ends lost 0 bases and 10 bases respectively, with 9 bases between them. Germline CDR1 GTSNPN, CDR2 SVGIG (reference sequence). The CDR3 spells CAWSVRRFQYF. The CDR3 nucleotides are TGTGCCTGGAGTGTACGACGTTTCCAGTACTTC.

This clone occurred a few times. The V gene is TRBV11-3, the J gene TRBJ2-7, with D perhaps being TRBD1 or TRBD2 (5 bases each). V lost 4 bases and J 7 bases, leaving 14 bases between the germline ends. Germline assignment: CDR1 SGHNT and CDR2 YENEEA. The CDR3 runs 13 residues. CDR3 sequence: CASSWGTIGEQYF. The CDR3 coding sequence is TGTGCCAGCAGCTGGGGGACGATCGGAGAGCAGTACTTC.

This chain links TRBV6-6 with TRBJ2-7; TRBD2 matches 8 bases. V shed 7 bases, J shed 3 bases, and the junction held 5 bases outside the gene matches. Per the germline V gene, CDR1 is MNHNY and CDR2 is SVGAGI (reference sequence). The CDR3 runs 13 residues. The DNA for the CDR3 is TGTGCCAGCACCCCGGGACTAGACTACGAGCAGTACTTC. Translated: CASTPGLDYEQYF.

This clone appeared once. The chain joins TRBV5-1 to TRBJ2-3; 7 bases are a match to TRBD1. The CDR3 is made up of 14 amino acids. The junction had 5 bases not matched to a gene; V was cut back by 6 bases and J by 1 base. The germline gives CDR1 SGHRS, CDR2 YFSETQ. In DNA form, the CDR3 reads TGCGCCAGCACCAACAGGGGCGGCACAGATACGCAGTATTTT. As protein: CASTNRGGTDTQYF. The variable domain in full, with the rest retrieved from reference TRBV5-1 and TRBJ2-3, is KAGVTQTPRYLIKTRGQQVTLSCSPISGHRSVSWYQQTPGQGLQFLFEYFSETQRNKGNFPGRFSGRQFSNSRSEMNVSTLELGDSALYLCASTNRGGTDTQYFGPGTRLTVL.

This chain links TRBV6-5 with TRBJ2-4; 10 bases map to TRBD1. V shed 7 bases and J 8 bases; nucleotides not matched to a gene: 8. The CDR3 sequence is 14 residues long. CDR1 is MNHEY, CDR2 SVGAGI, per germline. CDR3 DNA: TGTGCCAGCATTGACAGGGGGCGCGGCGACATTCAGTACTTC. Encoded protein: CASIDRGRGDIQYF.

V is TRBV7-6 and J is TRBJ1-4; 9 nucleotides agree with TRBD1. Germline V gene lookup returns CDR1 SGHVS and CDR2 FNYEAQ. J gave up 10 bases and V 3 bases, and 6 bases lay outside the gene matches. The CDR3 is 14 amino acids. The CDR3 coding sequence is TGTGCCAGCAGCTTGGGACAGGGATTTGGAAAACTGTTTTTT. Its translation is CASSLGQGFGKLFF.

The V and J genes are TRBV5-1 and TRBJ1-1; the match to TRBD1 covers 8 bases. The ends lost 4 bases at V and 3 bases at J; junction bases unmatched: 11. The CDR3 runs 16 residues. CDR1 is SGHRS, CDR2 YFSETQ, per germline. DNA for the CDR3: TGCGCCAGCAGCCTTCCCTCGACAGGGGCATACACTGAAGCTTTCTTT. This encodes CASSLPSTGAYTEAFF.

The chain combines TRBV19 with TRBJ2-4; TRBD1 might be the D (6 bases). Germline CDR1 is LNHDA and CDR2 is SQIVND (reference sequence). With 4 bases removed from V and 2 bases from J, the gap between germline ends came to 9 bases. This CDR3 has 14 residues. CDR3 coding DNA: TGTGCCAGTAGTACACAGGGATCCAAAAACATTCAGTACTTC. Amino acid sequence: CASSTQGSKNIQYF.

This rearrangement joins TRBV9 to TRBJ2-7; a possible D gene is TRBD1 (6 bases). Germline V CDR1 and CDR2: SGDLS, YYNGEE. The ends were cut back, 0 bases at V and 2 bases at J, with 15 bases in the middle. The CDR3 contains 16 residues. The CDR3 loop reads CASSVGFAGQTYEQYF. As DNA, the CDR3 is TGTGCCAGCAGCGTAGGTTTTGCCGGACAGACCTACGAGCAGTACTTC. The whole variable domain, remainder taken from reference TRBV9 and TRBJ2-7, is DSGVTQTPKHLITATGQRVTLRCSPRSGDLSVYWYQQSLDQGLQFLIQYYNGEERAKGNILERFSAQQFPDLHSELNLSSLELGDSALYFCASSVGFAGQTYEQYFGPGTRLTVT.

Concerning this clone itself: This specimen includes other DNA sequences encoding the same CDR3. V usage is TRBV6-5 and J usage is TRBJ2-7; a possible D gene is TRBD1 (6 bases). From germline, CDR1 is MNHEY and CDR2 SVGAGI. The CDR3 consists of 14 residues. V lost 0 bases to trimming and J lost 2 bases, with 8 bases between them. CDR3 sequence (DNA): TGTGCCAGCAGTTACTCCCCAGGGGCCTACGAGCAGTACTTC. Translation: CASSYSPGAYEQYF.

This clone was detected only a few times. The chain has TRBV7-2 and TRBJ1-3, with D hard to call. V was shortened by 5 bases and J by 0 bases, with 5 bases between the two germline ends. The germline V gene encodes CDR1 SGHTA and CDR2 FQGNSA. This CDR3 spans 13 amino acids. For the CDR3, the DNA is TGTGCCAGCAGCCCTGCCTCTGGAAACACCATATATTTT. Its translation is CASSPASGNTIYF.

The chain couples TRBV6-5 to TRBJ1-5; D is ambiguous. The V end lost 6 bases, the J end lost 0 bases, and 9 bases lay between the germline ends. Looked up from germline, CDR1 is MNHEY and CDR2 is SVGAGI. This CDR3 comprises 14 residues. The CDR3 DNA reads as TGTGCCAGCAGATCACCCTATAGCAATCAGCCCCAGCATTTT. Its translation: CASRSPYSNQPQHF.

Concerning this clone itself: Likely a read error: the CDR3 ends without its conserved phenylalanine or tryptophan. No DNA is shown, since the ends of the CDR3 on it are uncertain; the CDR3 is the one TCRdb lists. CDR3 in amino acids: CASGLRRGWG. V is TRBV12-5 and J is TRBJ2-7; TRBD2 is the table's D call, not checked against the DNA. Germline V gene sequence: CDR1 LGHNT, CDR2 FRNRAP. 10 amino acids form the CDR3, both terminal residues included.

This chain joins TRBV2 and TRBJ2-7; D not resolved. V shed 3 bases and J shed 0 bases, with 12 bases lying between them. The CDR3 spans 15 residues. Germline-derived CDR1 and CDR2 are SNHLY and FYNNEI. For the CDR3, the DNA is TGTGCCAGCAGTGATCCATCTCTCCCCTCCTACGAGCAGTACTTC. This sequence encodes CASSDPSLPSYEQYF.

The chain links TRBV5-1 to TRBJ2-2; tentatively, D is TRBD1 or TRBD2 (5 bases each). The CDR3 contains 16 residues. Germline CDR1 SGHRS, CDR2 YFSETQ. Trimming stripped 5 bases from V and 0 bases from J, with 14 bases between. The CDR3 DNA reads as TGCGCCAGCAGACGGACGGGGCAGCCGAACACCGGGGAGCTGTTTTTT. Translating gives CASRRTGQPNTGELFF.

The chain uses TRBV5-4 and TRBJ2-2; 9 bases map to TRBD2. CDR1 and CDR2 from the germline V gene are SGHNT and YYREEE (reference sequence). This CDR3 has 18 amino acids. After removal of 4 bases from V and 0 bases from J, the junction contained 10 bases not matched to a gene. The CDR3 loop is CASSDTISSGANTGELFF. The CDR3 DNA is TGTGCCAGCAGCGATACTATCTCTAGCGGGGCGAACACCGGGGAGCTGTTTTTT.

J is TRBJ2-6 and V is TRBV27, with D unresolved. The CDR3 is made up of 16 amino acids. The V gene lost 3 bases and the J gene lost 0 bases, with 9 bases spanning the gap. CDR1 MNHEY and CDR2 SMNVEV come from the germline V gene (reference sequence). The DNA of the CDR3 is TGTGCCAGCAGTTTGACATCCGCCTCTGGGGCCAACGTCCTGACTTTC. Translating gives CASSLTSASGANVLTF.